The 29 T cell receptor beta chains given below trace back to one sample, sequenced in a study of patients with pleural tuberculosis. From the reads, TCRdb called clonotypes with MiXCR, one entry per CDR3 protein. The sample has tens of thousands of distinct CDR3 sequences, 5.5% to 8% seen once; the top ten hold about 16%. The receptors originated from a human donor with pleural tuberculosis.

This clonotype was picked up many times. The chain has TRBV20-1 and TRBJ2-3, with 10 bases matching TRBD2. The length of the CDR3 is 18 residues. Germline loops: CDR1 DFQATT, CDR2 SNEGSKA (reference sequence). The trim removed 0 bases at V and 0 bases at J, leaving 9 bases unmatched. The CDR3 bases are TGCAGTGCTAGAGATCCCAGCGGGAGGGGGTGGAGCACAGATACGCAGTATTTT. It specifies CSARDPSGRGWSTDTQYF.

V usage is TRBV10-2 and J usage is TRBJ2-1, with D possibly matching TRBD1 (6 bases). Germline assignment: CDR1 WSHSY and CDR2 SAAADI. Trimming pared 8 bases from V and 2 bases from J, leaving 19 bases between. This CDR3 has 16 amino acids. The CDR3 DNA sequence: TGCGCCAGCGGGGTCAGAGGGGGAGTCCCCTACAATGAGCAGTTCTTC. Encoded protein: CASGVRGGVPYNEQFF.

This clonotype was seen ten or more times. The rearrangement joins TRBV2 to TRBJ2-3; 9 bases match TRBD2. J lost 5 bases, V lost 2 bases, and 8 bases had no gene match. CDR3 length: 16 amino acids. Looked up from germline, CDR1 is SNHLY and CDR2 is FYNNEI. The CDR3 nucleotides are TGTGCCAGCAGTGAATTGGGAGCGGGAGGTGTAGATACGCAGTATTTT. It specifies CASSELGAGGVDTQYF.

At least ten counts were recorded for this clonotype. The V and J genes are TRBV29-1 and TRBJ1-1; no firm D call. Trimming removed 7 bases at V and 1 base at J, with 13 bases between. Germline V CDR1 and CDR2: SQVTM, ANQGSEA. This CDR3 is 13 amino acids long. CDR3 DNA sequence: TGCAGCGCTAAACGGGAAGAGAACACTGAAGCTTTCTTT. Translation gives CSAKREENTEAFF.

This clonotype was found many times. V is TRBV20-1 and J is TRBJ2-5; D might be TRBD1 (6 bases). Germline assignment: CDR1 DFQATT and CDR2 SNEGSKA (reference sequence). V was pared by 1 base and J by 3 bases, with 9 bases between. This CDR3 region has 13 residues. DNA of the CDR3: TGCAGTGCTAGAGTCTGGACAGAAGAGACCCAGTACTTC. It encodes CSARVWTEETQYF.

Ten or more counts support this clonotype. The chain has TRBV27 and TRBJ1-1; TRBD1 might be the D (6 bases). The CDR3 has 13 residues. From germline, CDR1 is MNHEY and CDR2 SMNVEV (reference sequence). The V and J ends lost 5 bases and 1 base respectively, with 8 bases between them. In nucleotides, the CDR3 is TGTGCCAGCAGTCGCAGGGGGAACACTGAAGCTTTCTTT. It translates to CASSRRGNTEAFF.

This clonotype appeared many times. This sequence joins TRBV3-1 and TRBJ2-1, with D possibly being TRBD2 (5 bases). With 3 bases removed from V and 8 bases from J, the gap between germline ends came to 11 bases. From germline, CDR1 is LGHDT and CDR2 YNNKEL (reference sequence). This CDR3 is built from 13 residues. The CDR3 loop is CASSHLTRHEQFF. The DNA for the CDR3 is TGTGCCAGCAGCCACCTTACTAGGCATGAGCAGTTCTTC.

The CDR3 is CATSRAGTVMNTEAFF. The CDR3 bases are TGTGCCACCAGCAGAGCCGGGACAGTAATGAACACTGAAGCTTTCTTT. The J gene is TRBJ1-1, the V gene TRBV15, with TRBD1 identical over 7 bases. Germline assignment: CDR1 LNHNV and CDR2 YYDKDF (reference sequence). The CDR3 has 16 residues. The V and J ends lost 1 base and 0 bases, in that order; junction bases with no gene match: 5.

On this clonotype itself: This may be a read error: a much more frequent sequence differs by one nucleotide. The rearrangement uses TRBV11-2 and TRBJ1-2; D ambiguous. CDR3 length: 13 amino acids. Germline CDR1 and CDR2: SGHAT and FQNNGV. The CDR3 DNA reads as TGTGCCAGCAACTTAGGACCGGCCAATGGCTACACCTTC. Protein sequence: CASNLGPANGYTF.

This clonotype has ten or more counts. DNA of the CDR3: TGTGCCAGCAGTACCGCGGGGACAGACTCTGGAAACACCATATATTTT. Protein: CASSTAGTDSGNTIYF. V gene TRBV12-3 or TRBV12-4 combines with J gene TRBJ1-3; 7 bases map to TRBD1. The CDR3 contains 16 residues. V trimming: 5 bases; J trimming: 0 bases; junction bases outside the gene matches: 7.

This clonotype has more than one count but fewer than ten. The J gene is TRBJ1-2, the V gene TRBV4-2; D remains ambiguous. V was pared by 4 bases and J by 4 bases, with 13 bases between. This CDR3 has 14 residues. Germline CDR1 LGHNA, CDR2 YNFKEQ. The CDR3 DNA sequence: TGTGCCAGCAGCCGACCGCGGCGGTCCTATGGCTACACCTTC. As protein: CASSRPRRSYGYTF.

In this sample, this clonotype turned up many times. The chain has TRBV4-2 and TRBJ1-2; D is uncertain. Between the trimmed V and J ends, which lost 0 bases and 4 bases, there was a span of 9 bases. CDR3 length equals 14 residues. The germline V gene encodes CDR1 LGHNA and CDR2 YNFKEQ. The CDR3 spells CASSQDTAGYGYTF. In nucleotides, the CDR3 is TGTGCCAGCAGCCAAGATACGGCAGGCTATGGCTACACCTTC.

This clonotype showed up just a few times. The chain uses TRBV5-1 and TRBJ2-3, with D possibly TRBD1 on 5 matching bases. The CDR3 covers 14 residues. The V gene lost 0 bases and the J gene lost 4 bases, with 9 bases spanning the gap. CDR1 is SGHRS, CDR2 YFSETQ, per germline. CDR3 DNA sequence: TGCGCCAGCAGCTTGGCCAGGGTAGCAGATACGCAGTATTTT. Translating gives CASSLARVADTQYF.

This clonotype was observed a few times. The chain joins TRBV5-1 to TRBJ2-1, with D possibly TRBD2 on 5 matching bases. The V gene lost 1 base and the J gene lost 9 bases, with 11 bases spanning the gap. The CDR3 runs to 13 residues. CDR1 is SGHRS, CDR2 YFSETQ, per germline. The CDR3 is CASSLISGGEQFF. In nucleotides, the CDR3 is TGCGCCAGCAGCTTGATCTCTGGAGGTGAGCAGTTCTTC.

This clonotype was picked up a small number of times. The rearrangement links TRBV5-1 to TRBJ2-7, with a weak D call TRBD1 (6 bases). Germline CDR1 is SGHRS and CDR2 is YFSETQ. V lost 3 bases to trimming and J lost 5 bases, with 9 bases between them. The CDR3 totals 12 residues. In nucleotides, the CDR3 is TGCGCCAGCAGCTCTACAGGGAACGAGCAGTACTTC. As protein: CASSSTGNEQYF.

This clonotype was seen many times. The chain couples TRBV29-1 to TRBJ2-7; TRBD1 matches 9 bases. This CDR3 contains 13 residues. Germline lookup yields CDR1 SQVTM and CDR2 ANQGSEA. J was trimmed by 4 bases and V by 7 bases; bases with no gene match: 8. CDR3 sequence reads: CSAKPGQGYEQYV. The CDR3, as DNA: TGCAGCGCCAAACCGGGACAGGGATACGAGCAGTACGTC.

This clonotype came up a few times. The CDR3 bases are TGTGCCAGTAGTATAGACCCGGTGTGGGAGCAGTTCTTC. Its translation is CASSIDPVWEQFF. The rearrangement links TRBV19 to TRBJ2-1; D remains ambiguous. Germline assignment: CDR1 LNHDA and CDR2 SQIVND (reference sequence). CDR3 length: 13 amino acids. V gave up 0 bases and J gave up 10 bases, with 10 bases separating them.

This clonotype was detected many times. The chain links TRBV7-8 to TRBJ2-5; D gene uncertain. The germline CDR1 and CDR2 sequences are SGHVS and FQNEAQ. The CDR3 is 13 amino acids. Between the trimmed V and J ends, which lost 2 bases and 2 bases, there was a span of 6 bases. CDR3 DNA sequence: TGTGCCAGCAGCTTACGGCAGCAAGAGACCCAGTACTTC. Amino acid sequence: CASSLRQQETQYF.

The sample holds many counts of this clonotype. One end of the junction varies from germline; a read error may be responsible. V is TRBV7-3 and J is TRBJ1-4; perhaps TRBD1 as D (6 bases). Germline CDR1 and CDR2: SGHTA and FQGTGA. The CDR3 is 15 amino acids. CDR3 DNA: TGTGCCAGCAGGTTAAGGGGGGATGGACCTGAAAAACTGTTTTTT. It encodes CASRLRGDGPEKLFF.

This clonotype was observed at least ten times. This chain links TRBV12-3 or TRBV12-4 with TRBJ2-2; 11 bases fit TRBD2. The CDR3 spans 17 residues. With V trimmed by 2 bases and J by 4 bases, 6 bases remained unmatched. The CDR3 DNA sequence: TGTGCCAGCAGTTTAATCCGACTAGCGGGGACCACCGGGGAGCTGTTTTTT. Amino acids: CASSLIRLAGTTGELFF.

This clonotype was seen ten or more times. CDR3 in amino acids: CASSQEIRDEQFF. The CDR3 DNA sequence: TGTGCCAGCAGCCAAGAGATACGGGATGAGCAGTTCTTC. The chain is built from TRBV3-1 and TRBJ2-1; D gene ambiguous. CDR1 and CDR2 from the germline V gene are LGHDT and YNNKEL (reference sequence). The ends were cut back, 0 bases at V and 8 bases at J, with 8 bases in the middle. The CDR3 runs 13 residues.

This clonotype was detected many times. The rearrangement uses TRBV6-1 and TRBJ2-7, with D perhaps matching TRBD1 (5 bases). Germline values: CDR1 MNHNS, CDR2 SASEGT. V gave up 2 bases and J gave up 5 bases, with 13 bases separating them. CDR3 length equals 14 residues. The CDR3 DNA reads TGTGCCAGCAGTGAAATCGGGCAGGGCGACGAGCAGTACTTC. Its translation is CASSEIGQGDEQYF.

Many counts were recorded for this clonotype. CDR3 DNA: TGTGCCAGCAGCACCGGGACAGGGGGCGCAACTGAAGCTTTCTTT. It is translated as CASSTGTGGATEAFF. The V call is TRBV11-2, the J call TRBJ1-1; 12 positions match TRBD1. The CDR3 consists of 15 residues. Per the germline V gene, CDR1 is SGHAT and CDR2 is FQNNGV. Germline trimming cut 5 bases from V and 5 bases from J; bases unmatched to any gene: 6.

In this sample, this clonotype turned up many times. The genes are TRBV11-1 and TRBJ2-4; the match to TRBD1 covers 10 bases. The germline V gene has CDR1 SGHAT and CDR2 FQDESV (reference sequence). The trim removed 5 bases at V and 8 bases at J, leaving 9 bases unmatched. The CDR3 has 15 amino acids. In DNA form, the CDR3 reads TGTGCCAGCAGCCGCCCGTCGGGACAGGGGTACATTCAGTACTTC. It is translated as CASSRPSGQGYIQYF. The whole variable domain, remainder taken from reference TRBV11-1 and TRBJ2-4, is EAEVAQSPRYKITEKSQAVAFWCDPISGHATLYWYRQILGQGPELLVQFQDESVVDDSQLPKDRFSAERLKGVDSTLKIQPAELGDSAMYLCASSRPSGQGYIQYFGAGTRLSVL.

In this sample, this clonotype turned up many times. The J gene is TRBJ2-1, the V gene TRBV28, with 7 bases aligning to TRBD1. This CDR3 spans 15 amino acids. Germline-derived CDR1 and CDR2 are MDHEN and SYDVKM. Trimming took 2 bases from V and 5 from J; bases not matched to a gene: 6. In nucleotides, the CDR3 is TGTGCCAGCAGTTTACGGCAGGGGGTCGACAATGAGCAGTTCTTC. Translating it yields CASSLRQGVDNEQFF.

Of note for this clonotype: A much larger clone differs from this one at a single base, so this may be a read error. V is TRBV2 and J is TRBJ2-1; D is ambiguous. This CDR3 has 15 residues. Looked up from germline, CDR1 is SNHLY and CDR2 is FYNNEI. Between the trimmed V and J ends, which lost 7 bases and 0 bases, there was a span of 13 bases. CDR3 amino acids: CASTLGRRSYNEQFF. The DNA for the CDR3 is TGTGCCAGCACGCTCGGGCGACGCTCCTACAATGAGCAGTTCTTC.

This clonotype was observed many times. The chain links TRBV20-1 to TRBJ2-3, with a possible D match to TRBD2 (6 bases). The CDR3 totals 16 residues. CDR1 and CDR2 (germline): DFQATT, SNEGSKA (reference sequence). Trimming pared 1 base from V and 0 bases from J, leaving 14 bases between. The CDR3 coding sequence is TGCAGTGCTAGAGGCTCAGCGGGTTTGAGCACAGATACGCAGTATTTT. This encodes CSARGSAGLSTDTQYF.

This clonotype was observed many times. The V call is TRBV11-1, the J call TRBJ1-1, with D uncertain. Trimming removed 1 base from V and 10 bases from J, with 10 bases in between. The CDR3 totals 12 residues. Germline V CDR1 and CDR2: SGHAT, FQDESV (reference sequence). CDR3 bases: TGTGCCAGCAGCTTAGTGAAGACCCCAGCTTTCTTT. Translated: CASSLVKTPAFF.

This clonotype was observed at least ten times. V usage is TRBV28 and J usage is TRBJ2-7, with D perhaps matching TRBD1 (7 bases). This CDR3 region has 12 residues. Germline V lookup: CDR1 MDHEN, CDR2 SYDVKM. V was clipped by 6 bases and J by 5 bases, with 11 bases between them. CDR3 in amino acids: CASSPGGHEQYV. The DNA of the CDR3 is TGTGCCAGCAGCCCAGGGGGGCACGAGCAGTACGTC.